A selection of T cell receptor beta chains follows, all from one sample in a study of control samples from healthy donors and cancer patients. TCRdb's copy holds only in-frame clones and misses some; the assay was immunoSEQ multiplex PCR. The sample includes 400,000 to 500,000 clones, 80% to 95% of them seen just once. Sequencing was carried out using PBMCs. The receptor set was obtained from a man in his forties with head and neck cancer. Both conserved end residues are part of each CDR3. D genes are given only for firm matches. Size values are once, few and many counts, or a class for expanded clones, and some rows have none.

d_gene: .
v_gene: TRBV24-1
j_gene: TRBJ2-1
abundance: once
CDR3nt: TGTGCCACCAGTGATTTTTCCAATGAGCAGTTCTTC
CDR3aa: CATSDFSNEQFF

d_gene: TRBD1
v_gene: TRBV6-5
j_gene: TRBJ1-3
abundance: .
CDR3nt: TGTGCCAGCAGTCTCGGACAGGGGGCCAGAAACACCATATATTTT
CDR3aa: CASSLGQGARNTIYF

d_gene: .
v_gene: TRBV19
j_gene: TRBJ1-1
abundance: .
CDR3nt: TGTGCCAGTAGTAGCCCCTCGACAGGGAACACTGAAGCTTTCTTT
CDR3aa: CASSSPSTGNTEAFF

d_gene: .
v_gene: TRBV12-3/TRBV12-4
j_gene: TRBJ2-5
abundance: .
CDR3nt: TGTGCCAGCAACCACAGGGGAGGTGAGACCCAGTACTTC
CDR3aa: CASNHRGGETQYF

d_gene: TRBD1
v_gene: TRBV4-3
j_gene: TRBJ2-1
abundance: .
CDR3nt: TGCGCCAGCAGCCAAGGCAGGACAGGGGGCATCAATGAGCAGTTCTTC
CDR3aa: CASSQGRTGGINEQFF

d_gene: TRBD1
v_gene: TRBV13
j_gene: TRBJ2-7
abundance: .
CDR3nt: TGTGCCAGCAGCGAGACGGGACAGGGTCTCCACGAGCAGTACTTC
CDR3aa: CASSETGQGLHEQYF

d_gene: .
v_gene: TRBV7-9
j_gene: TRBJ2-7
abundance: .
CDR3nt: TGTGCCAGCAGCTTATCCGGCGAGGTACTATTGACAGGACGAGGGGAGCAGTACTTC
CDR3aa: CASSLSGEVLLTGRGEQYF

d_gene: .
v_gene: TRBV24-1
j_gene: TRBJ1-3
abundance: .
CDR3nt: TGTGCCACCAGTGACCTCGGCGGGAACACCATATATTTT
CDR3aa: CATSDLGGNTIYF

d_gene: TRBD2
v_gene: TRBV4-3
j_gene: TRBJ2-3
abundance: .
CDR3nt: TGCGCCAGCAGCCAAATAGCGGGGAGCACAGATACGCAGTATTTT
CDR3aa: CASSQIAGSTDTQYF

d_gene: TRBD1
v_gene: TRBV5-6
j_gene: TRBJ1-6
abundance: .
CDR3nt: TGTGCCAGCAGCCCTCGGACAGGGGGATATAATTCACCCCTCCACTTT
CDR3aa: CASSPRTGGYNSPLHF

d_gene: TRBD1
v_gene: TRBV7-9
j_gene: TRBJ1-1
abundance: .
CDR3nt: TGTGCCAGCAGCTTAGGACAGGGGGTAGGTACTGAAGCTTTCTTT
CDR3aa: CASSLGQGVGTEAFF

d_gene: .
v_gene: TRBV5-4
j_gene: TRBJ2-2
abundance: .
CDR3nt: TGTGCCAGCAGCTACGACAAAAGATACACCGGGGAGCTGTTTTTT
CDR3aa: CASSYDKRYTGELFF

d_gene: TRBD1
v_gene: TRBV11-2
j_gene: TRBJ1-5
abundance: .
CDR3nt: TGTGCCAGCAGCCGACAGGGGATAGGCCAGCCCCAGCATTTT
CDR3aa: CASSRQGIGQPQHF

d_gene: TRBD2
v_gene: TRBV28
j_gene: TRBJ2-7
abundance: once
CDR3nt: TGTGCCAGCAGTTTAGGACTAGCGGGGTCCTCCTACGAGCAGTACTTC
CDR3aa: CASSLGLAGSSYEQYF

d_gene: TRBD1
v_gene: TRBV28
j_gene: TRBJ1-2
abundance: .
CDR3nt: TGTGCCAGCAGTTGGACAGGGGGAGGCTACACCTTC
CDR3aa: CASSWTGGGYTF

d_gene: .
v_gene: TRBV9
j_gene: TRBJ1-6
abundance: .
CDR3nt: TGTGCCAGCAGCGCCGGGGGGCCCTATTCACCCCTCCACTTT
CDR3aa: CASSAGGPYSPLHF

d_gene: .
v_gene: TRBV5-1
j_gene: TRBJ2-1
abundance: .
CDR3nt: TGCGCCAGCAGCCAAACGACAGACATTTGGGGGAATGAGCAGTTCTTC
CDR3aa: CASSQTTDIWGNEQFF

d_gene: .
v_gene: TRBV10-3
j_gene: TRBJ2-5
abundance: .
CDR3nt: TGTGCCATCCGGGACAACCAAGAGACCCAGTACTTC
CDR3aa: CAIRDNQETQYF

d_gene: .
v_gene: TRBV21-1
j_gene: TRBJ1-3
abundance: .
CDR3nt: TGTGCCAGCAGCACGGACGCCGGAAACACCATATATTTT
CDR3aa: CASSTDAGNTIYF

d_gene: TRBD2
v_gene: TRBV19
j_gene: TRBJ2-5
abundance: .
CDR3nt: TGTGCCAGTAGTACCCGACTAGCGGGGGGGGTGGACCAAGAGACCCAGTACTTC
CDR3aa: CASSTRLAGGVDQETQYF

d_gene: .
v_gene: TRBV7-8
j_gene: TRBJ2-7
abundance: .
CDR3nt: TGTGCCAGCAGCTTAGAAGGCATCGGATGGTTGAACGAGCAGTACTTC
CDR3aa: CASSLEGIGWLNEQYF

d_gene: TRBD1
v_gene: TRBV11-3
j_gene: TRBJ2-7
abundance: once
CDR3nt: TGTGCCAGCTCAGGGGGCGCGGTTCCCTACGAGCAGTACTTC
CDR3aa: CASSGGAVPYEQYF

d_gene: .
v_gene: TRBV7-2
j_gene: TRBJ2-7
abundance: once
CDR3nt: TGTGCCAGCAGCTTCAGGGGGGGGCCATACGAGCAGTACTTC
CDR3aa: CASSFRGGPYEQYF

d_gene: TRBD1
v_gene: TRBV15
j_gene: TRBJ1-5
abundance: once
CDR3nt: TGTGCCACCAGCAGGGACGGGACAGCTAACGAGCCCCAGCATTTT
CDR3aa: CATSRDGTANEPQHF

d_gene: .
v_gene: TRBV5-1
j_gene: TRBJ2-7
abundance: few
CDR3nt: TGCGCCAGCAGCTTGGCCGGAAGTTACGAGCAGTACTTC
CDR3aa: CASSLAGSYEQYF

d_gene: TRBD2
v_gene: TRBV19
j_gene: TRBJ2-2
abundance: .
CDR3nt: TGTGCCAGTAGTATTAGAGCGGGGGTGAACACCGGGGAGCTGTTTTTT
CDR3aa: CASSIRAGVNTGELFF

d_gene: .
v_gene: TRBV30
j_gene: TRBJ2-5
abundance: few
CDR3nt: TGTGCCTGGAGTGTATTCGCTAGCCAAGAGACCCAGTACTTC
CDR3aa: CAWSVFASQETQYF

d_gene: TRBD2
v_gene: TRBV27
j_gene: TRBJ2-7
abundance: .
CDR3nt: TGTGCCAGCAGTTTATGGTGGGGGGGGTGGTACGAGCAGTACTTC
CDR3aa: CASSLWWGGWYEQYF

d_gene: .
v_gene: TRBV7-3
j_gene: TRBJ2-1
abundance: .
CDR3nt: TGTGCCAGCAGCTTAATCGGGACCACCCATGAGCAGTTCTTC
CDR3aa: CASSLIGTTHEQFF

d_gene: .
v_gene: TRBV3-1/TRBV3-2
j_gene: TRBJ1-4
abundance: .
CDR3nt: TGTGCCAGCAGCCGTGCCCCCACAACTAATGAAAAACTGTTTTTT
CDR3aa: CASSRAPTTNEKLFF

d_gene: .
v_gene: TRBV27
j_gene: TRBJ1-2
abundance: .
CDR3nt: TGTGCCAGCAGTTTAGGCAGGGCAGACGGCTACACCTTC
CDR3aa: CASSLGRADGYTF